The 2 T cell receptor beta chains in this list originate from one sample, sequenced in a study of regulatory T cells in long-lasting Graves disease. Library construction for TCR beta used iRepertoire HTBI primers and Arm-PCR of CDR3 regions. TCRdb re-called the multiplex PCR reads through MiXCR, storing one row per CDR3 protein. The table includes almost 350,000 distinct CDR3 sequences, around a fifth detected once. As to time point: persistent/refractory GD, antithyroid drugs over 5 years with positive TRAb. PBMC-derived RNA was used for the TCR library. Sequencing was performed on peripheral blood mononuclear cells (PBMCs), taken when the disease was refractory, from a patient treated with antithyroid drugs. Receptors originate from a female donor with Graves disease.

This clonotype was detected a few times. The chain links TRBV6-2 or TRBV6-3 to TRBJ2-7; 12 nucleotides align to TRBD2. The CDR3 spans 16 residues. Trimming took 6 bases from V and 4 from J; bases not matched to a gene: 10. Germline V lookup: CDR1 MNHEY, CDR2 SVGEGT. The CDR3 is CASRSSGLAGFYEQYF. CDR3 bases: TGTGCCAGCAGAAGCTCCGGACTAGCGGGGTTTTACGAGCAGTACTTC.

A remark on this clonotype: A read error is possible here, since a much larger clone lies one base away. The chain joins TRBV29-1 to TRBJ2-7; weak D call: TRBD2 (5 bases). Germline CDR1 SQVTM, CDR2 ANQGSEA. Trimming left V 4 bases short and J 5 bases short, with 21 bases between. The CDR3 runs to 15 residues. The CDR3 DNA is TGCAGCGTTGCCCCCCGGGGAGACCTTTCCCACGAGCAGTACTTC. Encoded protein: CSVAPRGDLSHEQYF.